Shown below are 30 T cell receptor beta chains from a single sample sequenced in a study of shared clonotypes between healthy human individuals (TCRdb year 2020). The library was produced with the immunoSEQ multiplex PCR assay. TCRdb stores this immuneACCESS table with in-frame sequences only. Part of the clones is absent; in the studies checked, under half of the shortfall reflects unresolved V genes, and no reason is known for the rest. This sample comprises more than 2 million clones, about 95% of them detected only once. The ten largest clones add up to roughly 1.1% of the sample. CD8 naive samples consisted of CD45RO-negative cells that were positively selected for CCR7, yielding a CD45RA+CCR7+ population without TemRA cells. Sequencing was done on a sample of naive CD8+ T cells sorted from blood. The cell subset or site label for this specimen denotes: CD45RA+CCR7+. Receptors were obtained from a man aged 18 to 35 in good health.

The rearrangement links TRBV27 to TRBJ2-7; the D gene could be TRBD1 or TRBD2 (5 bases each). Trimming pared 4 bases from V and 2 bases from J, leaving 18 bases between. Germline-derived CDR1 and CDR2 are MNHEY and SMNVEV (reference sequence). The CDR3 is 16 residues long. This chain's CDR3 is CASSSSSGPLAYEQYF. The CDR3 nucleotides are TGTGCCAGCAGTTCCTCGTCGGGGCCACTAGCCTACGAGCAGTACTTC.

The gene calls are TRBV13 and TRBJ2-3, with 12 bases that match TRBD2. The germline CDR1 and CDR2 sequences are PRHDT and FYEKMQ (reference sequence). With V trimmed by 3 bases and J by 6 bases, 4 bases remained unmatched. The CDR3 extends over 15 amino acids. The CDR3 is CASSLLAGGMDTQYF. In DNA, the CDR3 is TGTGCCAGCAGCTTGCTAGCGGGAGGGATGGATACGCAGTATTTT.

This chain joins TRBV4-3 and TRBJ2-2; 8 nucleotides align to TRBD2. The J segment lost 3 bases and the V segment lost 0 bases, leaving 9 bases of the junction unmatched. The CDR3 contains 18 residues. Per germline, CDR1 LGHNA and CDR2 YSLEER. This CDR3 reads CASSQDRASGFYTGELFF. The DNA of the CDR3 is TGCGCCAGCAGCCAAGATCGCGCTAGCGGGTTCTACACCGGGGAGCTGTTTTTT.

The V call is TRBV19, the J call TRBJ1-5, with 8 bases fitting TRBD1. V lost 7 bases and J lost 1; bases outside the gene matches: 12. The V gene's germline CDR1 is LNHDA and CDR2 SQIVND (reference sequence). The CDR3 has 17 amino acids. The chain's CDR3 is CASKTGEAIESNQPQHF. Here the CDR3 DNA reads TGTGCCAGTAAGACAGGGGAGGCAATAGAAAGCAATCAGCCCCAGCATTTT.

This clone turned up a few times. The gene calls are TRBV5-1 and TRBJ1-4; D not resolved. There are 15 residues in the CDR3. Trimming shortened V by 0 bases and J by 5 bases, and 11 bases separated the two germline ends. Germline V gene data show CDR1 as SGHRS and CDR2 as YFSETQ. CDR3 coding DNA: TGCGCCAGCAGCTTGGGTACCGCGGGGAATGAAAAACTGTTTTTT. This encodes CASSLGTAGNEKLFF.

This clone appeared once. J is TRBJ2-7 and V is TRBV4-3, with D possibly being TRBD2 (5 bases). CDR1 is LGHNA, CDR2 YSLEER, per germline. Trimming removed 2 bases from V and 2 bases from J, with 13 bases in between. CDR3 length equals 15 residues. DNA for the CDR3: TGCGCCAGCAGCCAATACGCGGGCACTACCTACGAGCAGTACTTC. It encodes CASSQYAGTTYEQYF.

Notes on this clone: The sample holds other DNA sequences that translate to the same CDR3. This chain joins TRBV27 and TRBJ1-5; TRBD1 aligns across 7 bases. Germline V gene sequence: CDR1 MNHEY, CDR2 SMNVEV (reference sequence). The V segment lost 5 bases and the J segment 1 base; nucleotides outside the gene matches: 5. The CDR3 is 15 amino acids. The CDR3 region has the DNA TGTGCCAGCAGTAGTCTACAGGGGAGCAATCAGCCCCAGCATTTT. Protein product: CASSSLQGSNQPQHF.

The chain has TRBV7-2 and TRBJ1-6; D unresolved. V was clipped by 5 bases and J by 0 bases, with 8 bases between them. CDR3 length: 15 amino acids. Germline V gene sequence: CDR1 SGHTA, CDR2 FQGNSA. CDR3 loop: CASSPQPSYNSPLHF. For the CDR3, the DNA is TGTGCCAGCAGCCCTCAGCCCTCCTATAATTCACCCCTCCACTTT.

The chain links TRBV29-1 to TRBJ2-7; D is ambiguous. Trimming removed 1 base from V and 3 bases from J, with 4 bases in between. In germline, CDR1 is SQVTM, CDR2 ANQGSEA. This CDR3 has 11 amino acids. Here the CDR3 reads CSVEAGYEQYF. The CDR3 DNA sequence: TGCAGCGTTGAAGCAGGCTACGAGCAGTACTTC.

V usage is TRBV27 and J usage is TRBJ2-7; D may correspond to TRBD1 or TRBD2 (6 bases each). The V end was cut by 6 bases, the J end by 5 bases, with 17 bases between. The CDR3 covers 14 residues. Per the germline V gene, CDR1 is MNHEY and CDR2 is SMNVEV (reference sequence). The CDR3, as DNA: TGTGCCAGCAGCCGGAGGGGGGAGGTCGACGAGCAGTACTTC. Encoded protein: CASSRRGEVDEQYF.

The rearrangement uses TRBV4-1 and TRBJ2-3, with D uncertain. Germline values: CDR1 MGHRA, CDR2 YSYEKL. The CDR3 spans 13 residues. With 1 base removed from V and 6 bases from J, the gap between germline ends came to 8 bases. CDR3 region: CASSQALPDTQYF. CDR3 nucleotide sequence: TGCGCCAGCAGCCAAGCCCTCCCCGATACGCAGTATTTT.

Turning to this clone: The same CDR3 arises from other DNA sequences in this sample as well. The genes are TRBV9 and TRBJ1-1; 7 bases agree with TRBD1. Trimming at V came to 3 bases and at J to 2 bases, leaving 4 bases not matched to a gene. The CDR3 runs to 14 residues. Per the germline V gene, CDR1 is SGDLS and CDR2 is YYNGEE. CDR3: CASSARQGNTEAFF. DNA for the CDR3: TGTGCCAGCAGCGCCCGACAGGGAAACACTGAAGCTTTCTTT.

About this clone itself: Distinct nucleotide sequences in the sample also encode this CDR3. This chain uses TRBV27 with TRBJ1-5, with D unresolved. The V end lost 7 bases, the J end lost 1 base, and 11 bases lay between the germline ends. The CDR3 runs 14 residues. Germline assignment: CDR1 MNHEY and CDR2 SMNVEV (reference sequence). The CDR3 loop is CASTPGGSNQPQHF. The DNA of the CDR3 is TGTGCCAGCACCCCGGGAGGGAGCAATCAGCCCCAGCATTTT.

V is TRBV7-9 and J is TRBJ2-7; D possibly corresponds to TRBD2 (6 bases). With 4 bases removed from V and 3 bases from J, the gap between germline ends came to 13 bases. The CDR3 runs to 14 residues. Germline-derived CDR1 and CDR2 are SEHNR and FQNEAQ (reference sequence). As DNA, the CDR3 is TGTGCCAGCAGCTCGGGACTCGGGGTCTACGAGCAGTACTTC. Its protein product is CASSSGLGVYEQYF. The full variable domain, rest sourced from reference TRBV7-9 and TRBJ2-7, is DTGVSQNPRHKITKRGQNVTFRCDPISEHNRLYWYRQTLGQGPEFLTYFQNEAQLEKSRLLSDRFSAERPKGSFSTLEIQRTEQGDSAMYLCASSSGLGVYEQYFGPGTRLTVT.

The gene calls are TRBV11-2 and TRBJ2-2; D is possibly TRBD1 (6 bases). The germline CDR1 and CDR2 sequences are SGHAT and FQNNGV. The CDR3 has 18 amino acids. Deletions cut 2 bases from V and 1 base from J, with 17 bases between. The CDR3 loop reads CASSLITSQQGNTGELFF. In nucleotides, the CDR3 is TGTGCCAGCAGCTTAATAACAAGTCAACAGGGGAACACCGGGGAGCTGTTTTTT.

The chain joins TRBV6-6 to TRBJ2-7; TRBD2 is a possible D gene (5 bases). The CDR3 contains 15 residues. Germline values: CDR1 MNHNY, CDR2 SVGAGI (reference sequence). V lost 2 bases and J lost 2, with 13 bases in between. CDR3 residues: CASSYEGPVPYEQYF. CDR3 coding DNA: TGTGCCAGCAGTTACGAGGGCCCGGTCCCCTACGAGCAGTACTTC.

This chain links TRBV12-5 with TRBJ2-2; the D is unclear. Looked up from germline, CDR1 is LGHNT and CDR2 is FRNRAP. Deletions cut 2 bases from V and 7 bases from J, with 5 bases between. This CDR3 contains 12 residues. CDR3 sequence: CASGLIGGELFF. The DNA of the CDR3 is TGTGCTAGTGGTTTGATAGGCGGGGAGCTGTTTTTT.

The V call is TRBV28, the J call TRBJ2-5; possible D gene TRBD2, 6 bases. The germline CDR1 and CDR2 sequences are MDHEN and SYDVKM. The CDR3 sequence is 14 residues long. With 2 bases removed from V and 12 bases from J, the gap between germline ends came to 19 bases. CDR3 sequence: CASSLGGEEGREYF. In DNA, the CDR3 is TGTGCCAGCAGTTTAGGAGGGGAGGAGGGACGTGAGTACTTC.

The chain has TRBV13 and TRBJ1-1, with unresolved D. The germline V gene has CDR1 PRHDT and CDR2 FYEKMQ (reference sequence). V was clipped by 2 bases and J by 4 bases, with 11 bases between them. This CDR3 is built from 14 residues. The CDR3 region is CASSLIGGSTEAFF. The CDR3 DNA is TGTGCCAGCAGCTTAATCGGCGGATCCACTGAAGCTTTCTTT.

CDR3 residues: CASSFAEDSPLHF. CDR3 in DNA: TGCGCCAGCAGCTTTGCTGAGGATTCACCCCTCCACTTT. The chain carries TRBV5-1 and TRBJ1-6; the D is unclear. The germline V gene has CDR1 SGHRS and CDR2 YFSETQ. The CDR3 consists of 13 residues. Trimming removed 2 bases from V and 8 bases from J, with 8 bases in between.

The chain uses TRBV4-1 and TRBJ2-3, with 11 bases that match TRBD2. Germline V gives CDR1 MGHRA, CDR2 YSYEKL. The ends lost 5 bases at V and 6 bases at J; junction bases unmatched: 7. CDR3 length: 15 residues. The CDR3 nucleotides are TGCGCCAGCAGCTATAGACTAGCGGGATCCGATACGCAGTATTTT. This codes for CASSYRLAGSDTQYF.

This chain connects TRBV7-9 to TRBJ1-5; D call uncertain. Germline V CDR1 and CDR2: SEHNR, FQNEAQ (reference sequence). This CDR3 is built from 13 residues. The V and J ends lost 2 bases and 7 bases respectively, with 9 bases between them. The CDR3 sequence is CASSLNSLQPQHF. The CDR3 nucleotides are TGTGCCAGCAGCTTAAATTCGTTGCAGCCCCAGCATTTT.

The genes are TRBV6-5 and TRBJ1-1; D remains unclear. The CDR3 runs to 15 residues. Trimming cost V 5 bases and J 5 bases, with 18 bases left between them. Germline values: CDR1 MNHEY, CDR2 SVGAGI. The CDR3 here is CASSPTIIGSTEAFF. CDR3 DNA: TGTGCCAGCAGTCCCACAATCATCGGGAGTACTGAAGCTTTCTTT.

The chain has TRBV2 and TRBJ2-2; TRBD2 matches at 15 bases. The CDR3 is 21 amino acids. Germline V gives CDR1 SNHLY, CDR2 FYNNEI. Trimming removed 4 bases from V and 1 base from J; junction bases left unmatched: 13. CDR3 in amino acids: CASSGPGLAGGSGWNTGELFF. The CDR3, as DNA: TGTGCCAGCAGTGGGCCGGGACTAGCGGGAGGTAGCGGTTGGAACACCGGGGAGCTGTTTTTT.

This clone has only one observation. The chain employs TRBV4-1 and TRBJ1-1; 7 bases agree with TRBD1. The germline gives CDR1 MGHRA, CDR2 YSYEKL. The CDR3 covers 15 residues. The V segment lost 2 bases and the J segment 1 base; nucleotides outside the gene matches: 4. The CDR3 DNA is TGCGCCAGCAGCCAACAACAGGGGCCGAACACTGAAGCTTTCTTT. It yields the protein CASSQQQGPNTEAFF.

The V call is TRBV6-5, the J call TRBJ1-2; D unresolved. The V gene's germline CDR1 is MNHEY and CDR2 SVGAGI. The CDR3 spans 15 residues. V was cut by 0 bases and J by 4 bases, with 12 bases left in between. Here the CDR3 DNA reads TGTGCCAGCAGTTACTCGAATGTGGCCGCCTATGGCTACACCTTC. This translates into CASSYSNVAAYGYTF.

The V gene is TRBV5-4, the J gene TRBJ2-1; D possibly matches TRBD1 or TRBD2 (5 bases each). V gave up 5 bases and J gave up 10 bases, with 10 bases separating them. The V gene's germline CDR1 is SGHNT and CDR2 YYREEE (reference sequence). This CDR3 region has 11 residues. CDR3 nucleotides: TGTGCCAGCAGTCGAGAGGGGGAGCAGTTCTTC. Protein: CASSREGEQFF.

CDR3 DNA: TGTGCCAGCCGCAGGGAGGGTCACGGGGATGAAAAACTGTTTTTT. Translated, it gives CASRREGHGDEKLFF. V usage is TRBV19 and J usage is TRBJ1-4, with a weak D call TRBD1 (5 bases). CDR1 LNHDA and CDR2 SQIVND come from the germline V gene (reference sequence). There are 15 residues in the CDR3. The V end was cut by 9 bases, the J end by 6 bases, with 20 bases between.

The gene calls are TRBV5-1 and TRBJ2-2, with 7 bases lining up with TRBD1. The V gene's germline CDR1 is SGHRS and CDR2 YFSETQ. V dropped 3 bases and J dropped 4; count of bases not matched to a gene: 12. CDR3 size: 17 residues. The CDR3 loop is CASSSRWTGYGTGELFF. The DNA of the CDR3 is TGCGCCAGCAGCTCCCGGTGGACAGGATACGGCACCGGGGAGCTGTTTTTT. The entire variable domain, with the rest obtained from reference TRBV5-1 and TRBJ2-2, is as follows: KAGVTQTPRYLIKTRGQQVTLSCSPISGHRSVSWYQQTPGQGLQFLFEYFSETQRNKGNFPGRFSGRQFSNSRSEMNVSTLELGDSALYLCASSSRWTGYGTGELFFGEGSRLTVL.

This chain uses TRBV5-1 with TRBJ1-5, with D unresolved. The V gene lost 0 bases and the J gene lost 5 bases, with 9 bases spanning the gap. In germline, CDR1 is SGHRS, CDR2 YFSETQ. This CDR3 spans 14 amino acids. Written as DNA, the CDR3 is TGCGCCAGCAGCTTGGGCCTTGGGGATCAGCCCCAGCATTTT. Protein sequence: CASSLGLGDQPQHF.